This section outlines one TCR beta chain sequence together with its context. What it binds is unknown. Generated by immunoSEQ multiplex PCR, the TCRdb table keeps only in-frame clones and is missing some. The repertoire holds more than 40,000 clones, with approximately 80% as singletons. This specimen comes from a study of OX40 agonist ivuxolimab in advanced cancers. Study-wide background: While on treatment, patients had intravenous ivuxolimab at 0.01 to 10 mg/kg every 2 weeks.

Study-wide results and caveats: Expanded peripheral T cell antigen specificity was not determined. CD4+ and CD8+ T cells in blood underwent clonal expansion by week 6 at 0.1 to 3.0 mg/kg.

The source is an adult with an advanced solid tumor such as melanoma, head and neck, liver or kidney cancer. Material: CD4+ or CD8+ T cells sorted from blood, obtained in a trial of the OX40 agonist ivuxolimab.

CDR3 protein: CASSRGQGSYNSPLHF. The CDR3 DNA sequence: TGTGCCAGCAGCCGAGGACAGGGCTCCTATAATTCACCCCTCCACTTT. The rearrangement uses TRBV7-9 and TRBJ1-6, with TRBD1 matching over 8 bases. The CDR3 covers 16 residues. The germline CDR1 and CDR2 sequences are SEHNR and FQNEAQ (reference sequence). V lost 5 bases to trimming and J lost 0 bases; unmatched junction nucleotides: 3.